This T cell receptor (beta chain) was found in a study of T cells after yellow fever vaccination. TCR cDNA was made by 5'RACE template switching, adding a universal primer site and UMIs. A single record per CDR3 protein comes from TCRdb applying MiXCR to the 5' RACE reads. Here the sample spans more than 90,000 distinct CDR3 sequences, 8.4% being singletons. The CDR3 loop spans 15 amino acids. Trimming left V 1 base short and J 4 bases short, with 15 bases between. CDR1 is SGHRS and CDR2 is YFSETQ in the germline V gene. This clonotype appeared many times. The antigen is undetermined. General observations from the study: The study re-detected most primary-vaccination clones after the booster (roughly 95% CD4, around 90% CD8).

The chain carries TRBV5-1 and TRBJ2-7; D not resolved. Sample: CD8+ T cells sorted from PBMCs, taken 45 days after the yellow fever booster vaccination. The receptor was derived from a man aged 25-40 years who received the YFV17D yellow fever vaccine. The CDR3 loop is CASSLSTGPIYEQYF. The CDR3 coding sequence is TGCGCCAGCAGCTTGTCAACCGGACCAATTTACGAGCAGTACTTC.